This T cell receptor (beta chain) was sequenced during a study of blood T cells in healthy people across ages. Findings and caveats of the study: Unsorted PBMCs blocked a conclusive comparison of naive and antigen-experienced cells. Both higher diversity and more naive CD4+ cells marked long-lived donors when set against aged donors. Diversity of TCR beta per million T cells declined in a roughly linear way with age.

A sample-barcoded 5' primer and a J-beta primer mix were used in a second PCR of roughly 7 to 12 cycles. Researchers report that a template-switch adaptor with 12 random nucleotides tagged each cDNA molecule. Each CDR3 protein is one row after TCRdb ran MiXCR on the 5' RACE reads. This sample has more than 650,000 distinct CDR3 sequences, with 53% found just once. This clonotype showed up just a few times. Its antigen is not known. The CDR3 extends over 13 amino acids. V was cut by 6 bases and J by 4 bases, with 13 bases left in between. Per germline, CDR1 SEHNR and CDR2 FQNEAQ (reference sequence). V gene TRBV7-9 combines with J gene TRBJ2-7; D is uncertain. This TCR was sampled from an elderly man in good health. Sequencing used blood. In DNA, the CDR3 is TGTGCCAGCAGTCCAATCCCATTTTACGAGCAGTACTTC. This translates into CASSPIPFYEQYF.